These 10 T cell receptor beta chains share one sample of origin, sequenced in a study of T-cell memory formation after mild COVID-19. TCRdb fed the 5' RACE reads into MiXCR, producing one record per CDR3 protein. Of around 300,000 distinct CDR3 sequences in the sample, 8% to 9% were seen once. The sample was PBMCs or a T cell subset sorted from them (not recorded which). The receptors stem from a man younger than 35 who had mild COVID-19 (a few samples of this study predate the infection). Cell type and time point are not known.

Regarding this clonotype: One base away lies a much larger clone, so this may be a sequencing read error. The chain links TRBV5-4 to TRBJ2-6; TRBD1 is a possible D gene (5 bases). Trimming took off 2 bases at V and 3 bases at J, with 12 bases between the two ends. The CDR3 is 16 residues long. Germline values: CDR1 SGHNT, CDR2 YYREEE (reference sequence). CDR3 nucleotide sequence: TGTGCCAGCAGCTTCTACAGGAACTATGGGGCCAACGTCCTGACTTTC. Amino acids: CASSFYRNYGANVLTF.

This clonotype turned up a few times. This chain joins TRBV12-3 or TRBV12-4 and TRBJ2-2, with no clear D. CDR3 length: 16 amino acids. V was cut by 7 bases and J by 2 bases, with 17 bases left in between. The CDR3 is CASTSLRVTNTGELFF. In DNA, the CDR3 is TGTGCCAGCACCTCCCTTCGGGTGACAAACACCGGGGAGCTGTTTTTT.

This clonotype has only a few counts. The chain combines TRBV29-1 with TRBJ2-3; perhaps TRBD2 as D (6 bases). The CDR3 extends over 12 amino acids. Germline CDR1 is SQVTM and CDR2 is ANQGSEA. Between the trimmed V and J ends, which lost 3 bases and 5 bases, there was a span of 9 bases. The CDR3, as DNA: TGCAGCGTTGAGCCCGGGGGAGATACGCAGTATTTT. Protein product: CSVEPGGDTQYF.

The rearrangement joins TRBV7-3 to TRBJ2-3; the D gene could be TRBD1 or TRBD2 (5 bases each). With 5 bases removed from V and 0 bases from J, the gap between germline ends came to 12 bases. The CDR3 has 15 residues. Germline V CDR1 and CDR2: SGHTA, FQGTGA. This chain's CDR3 is CASSPGLSSTDTQYF. In DNA, the CDR3 is TGTGCCAGCAGCCCGGGGCTTTCGAGCACAGATACGCAGTATTTT.

This chain joins TRBV4-1 and TRBJ2-1; D remains unclear. This CDR3 is 15 amino acids long. V was clipped by 4 bases and J by 5 bases, with 15 bases between them. Germline-derived CDR1 and CDR2 are MGHRA and YSYEKL. The CDR3 sequence is CASSPHYRPNNEQFF. Written as DNA, the CDR3 is TGCGCCAGCAGCCCCCACTACCGTCCTAACAATGAGCAGTTCTTC.

In DNA, the CDR3 is TGTGCCAGCAGTTTACAGGCCGCGGGGGGCGCTCTTGGCTACACCTTC. This translates into CASSLQAAGGALGYTF. The chain combines TRBV27 with TRBJ1-2; tentative D call: TRBD1 (6 bases). This CDR3 is built from 16 residues. Trimming stripped 2 bases from V and 7 bases from J, with 20 bases between. Germline V gives CDR1 MNHEY, CDR2 SMNVEV (reference sequence).

In its sample, this clonotype was seen many times. The genes are TRBV7-2 and TRBJ2-5, with D possibly matching TRBD1 (5 bases). The V end was cut by 1 base, the J end by 2 bases, with 8 bases between. Germline lookup yields CDR1 SGHTA and CDR2 FQGNSA. The CDR3 extends over 14 amino acids. The CDR3, as DNA: TGTGCCAGCAGCTTAGGACAGAGACAAGAGACCCAGTACTTC. It is translated as CASSLGQRQETQYF. The whole variable domain, filled in from reference TRBV7-2 and TRBJ2-5, reads GAGVSQSPSNKVTEKGKDVELRCDPISGHTALYWYRQSLGQGLEFLIYFQGNSAPDKSGLPSDRFSAERTGGSVSTLTIQRTQQEDSAVYLCASSLGQRQETQYFGPGTRLLVL.

This clonotype was seen more than once but under ten times. This sequence joins TRBV6-5 and TRBJ1-4; 8 nucleotides match TRBD1. V shed 4 bases and J 5 bases; nucleotides not matched to a gene: 12. This CDR3 is 17 amino acids long. Germline V lookup: CDR1 MNHEY, CDR2 SVGAGI. The CDR3 DNA follows: TGTGCCAGCAGTTCCAACATCAGGGGGCTAAAAAATGAAAAACTGTTTTTT. This encodes CASSSNIRGLKNEKLFF.

This clonotype was counted a few times. The chain has TRBV6-5 and TRBJ2-2; the D gene is possibly TRBD1 (6 bases). Germline loops: CDR1 MNHEY, CDR2 SVGAGI. The CDR3 is made up of 20 amino acids. The V end was cut by 3 bases, the J end by 1 base, with 24 bases between. The CDR3 reads CASSYSVYRASPLNTGELFF. CDR3 sequence (DNA): TGTGCCAGCAGTTATTCCGTTTACAGGGCGTCTCCCCTGAACACCGGGGAGCTGTTTTTT.

This clonotype was observed many times. The rearrangement links TRBV29-1 to TRBJ2-3, with 8 bases fitting TRBD1. The CDR3 is 14 amino acids. The germline CDR1 and CDR2 sequences are SQVTM and ANQGSEA. V dropped 4 bases and J dropped 4; count of bases not matched to a gene: 7. The CDR3 protein is CSVVPGGASDTQYF. The DNA for the CDR3 is TGCAGCGTTGTCCCAGGGGGCGCGTCAGATACGCAGTATTTT.